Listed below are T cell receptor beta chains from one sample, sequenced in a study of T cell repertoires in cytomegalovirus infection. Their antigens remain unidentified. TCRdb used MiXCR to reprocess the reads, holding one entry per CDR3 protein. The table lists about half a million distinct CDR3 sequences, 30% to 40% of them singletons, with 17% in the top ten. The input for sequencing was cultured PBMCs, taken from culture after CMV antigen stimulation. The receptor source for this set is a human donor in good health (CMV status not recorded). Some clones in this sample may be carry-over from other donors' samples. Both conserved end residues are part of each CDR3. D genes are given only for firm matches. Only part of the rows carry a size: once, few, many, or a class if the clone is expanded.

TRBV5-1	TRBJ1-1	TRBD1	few	CASSPRGQPNTEAFF	TGCGCCAGCAGCCCCAGGGGACAGCCGAACACTGAAGCTTTCTTT
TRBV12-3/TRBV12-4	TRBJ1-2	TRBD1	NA	CASSFDRADYGYTF	TGTGCCAGCAGTTTCGACAGGGCGGACTATGGCTACACCTTC
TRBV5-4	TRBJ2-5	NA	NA	CASSRKTVQETQYF	TGTGCCAGCAGCCGGAAGACAGTTCAAGAGACCCAGTACTTC
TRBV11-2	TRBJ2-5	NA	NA	CASSFPAGPPGTQYF	TGTGCCAGCAGCTTTCCCGCGGGCCCGCCGGGGACCCAGTACTTC
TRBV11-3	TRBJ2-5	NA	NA	CASSLGTRTGETQYF	TGTGCCAGCAGCTTAGGGACAAGAACCGGAGAGACCCAGTACTTC
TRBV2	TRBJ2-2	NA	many	CASRATPNTGELFF	TGTGCCAGCAGGGCGACGCCGAACACCGGGGAGCTGTTTTTT
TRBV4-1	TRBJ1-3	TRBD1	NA	CASSFEGAQAGNTIYF	TGCGCCAGCAGCTTTGAGGGGGCGCAGGCCGGAAACACCATATATTTT
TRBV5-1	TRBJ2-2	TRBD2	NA	CASSLVVAGEVTGELFF	TGCGCCAGCAGCTTGGTGGTAGCGGGAGAGGTTACCGGGGAGCTGTTTTTT
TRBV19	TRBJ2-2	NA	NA	CASSMGATGELFF	TGTGCCAGTAGTATGGGGGCCACCGGGGAGCTGTTTTTT
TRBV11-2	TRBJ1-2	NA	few	CASSFPTTGSNYGYTF	TGTGCCAGCAGCTTTCCTACGACGGGGAGCAACTATGGCTACACCTTC
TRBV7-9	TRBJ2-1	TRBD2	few	CGGLAGNNEQFF	TGTGGGGGACTAGCGGGGAACAATGAGCAGTTCTTC
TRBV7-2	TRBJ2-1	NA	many	CASSPIASHEQFF	TGTGCCAGCAGCCCCATAGCTTCGCATGAGCAGTTCTTC
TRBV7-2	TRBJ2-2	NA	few	CASSLALRATGELFF	TGTGCCAGCAGCTTAGCGCTCAGGGCTACCGGGGAGCTGTTTTTT
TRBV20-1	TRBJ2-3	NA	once	CSARAPGTRIDTQYF	TGCAGTGCTAGAGCCCCGGGGACCCGGATCGATACGCAGTATTTT
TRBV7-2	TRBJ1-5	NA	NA	CASSPRDRNQPQHF	TGTGCCAGCAGCCCCAGGGATCGCAATCAGCCCCAGCATTTT
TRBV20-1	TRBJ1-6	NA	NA	CSAHPSTGTSGSPLHF	TGCAGTGCTCATCCCTCCACCGGGACGTCAGGTTCACCCCTCCACTTT
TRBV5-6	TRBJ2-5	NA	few	CASSLQVEETQYF	TGTGCCAGCAGCTTACAGGTGGAAGAGACCCAGTACTTC
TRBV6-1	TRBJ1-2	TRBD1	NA	CASNPGQGDKHTF	TGTGCCAGCAACCCCGGACAGGGAGATAAGCACACCTTC
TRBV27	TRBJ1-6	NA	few	CASSGQGGYSPLHF	TGTGCCAGCAGTGGCCAGGGTGGATATTCACCCCTCCACTTT
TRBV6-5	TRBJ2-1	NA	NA	CASSYSVVSSYNEQFF	TGTGCCAGCAGTTACTCGGTGGTTAGTTCCTACAATGAGCAGTTCTTC
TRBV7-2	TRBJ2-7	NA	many	CASSLRGGTAYYEQYF	TGTGCCAGCAGCTTACGGGGAGGGACAGCTTACTACGAGCAGTACTTC
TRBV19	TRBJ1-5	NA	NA	CATRGRGEGRSQPQHF	TGTGCCACCCGGGGTCGGGGGGAGGGTCGCAGTCAGCCCCAGCATTTT
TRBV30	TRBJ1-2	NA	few	CAWSVRYGYTF	TGTGCCTGGAGTGTACGGTATGGCTACACCTTC
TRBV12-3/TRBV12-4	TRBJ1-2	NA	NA	CASSSDGTF	TGTGCCAGCAGTTCGGACGGAACCTTC
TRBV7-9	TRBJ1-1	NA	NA	CASSPGTKEIDTEAFF	TGTGCCAGCAGCCCCGGGACGAAAGAAATCGACACTGAAGCTTTCTTT
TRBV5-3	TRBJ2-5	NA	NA	CASSSMAGGEETQYF	TGTGCCAGCAGTTCGATGGCGGGCGGAGAAGAGACCCAGTACTTC
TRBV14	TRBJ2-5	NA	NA	CASSQAGTSQETQYF	TGTGCCAGCAGCCAAGCCGGGACTTCCCAAGAGACCCAGTACTTC
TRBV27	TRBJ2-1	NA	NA	CASSFQDNNEQFF	TGTGCCAGCAGTTTCCAGGACAACAATGAGCAGTTCTTC
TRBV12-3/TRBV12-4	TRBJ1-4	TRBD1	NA	CASSPTGISEKLFF	TGTGCCAGCAGCCCGACAGGGATCAGTGAAAAACTGTTTTTT
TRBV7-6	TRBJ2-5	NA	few	CASSALALETQYF	TGTGCCAGCAGCGCCCTGGCGCTGGAGACCCAGTACTTC
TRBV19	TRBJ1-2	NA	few	CASSPTDQLYGYTF	TGTGCCAGTAGCCCGACGGACCAGCTCTATGGCTACACCTTC
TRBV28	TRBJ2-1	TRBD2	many	CASSFGGAGEQFF	TGTGCCAGCAGTTTCGGGGGGGCGGGTGAGCAGTTCTTC
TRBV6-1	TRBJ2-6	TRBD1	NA	CASSPTGQVSGANVLTF	TGTGCCAGCAGCCCGACGGGACAGGTCTCTGGGGCCAACGTCCTGACTTTC
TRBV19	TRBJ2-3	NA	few	CASSILSGLTDTQYF	TGTGCCAGTAGTATATTGTCCGGGCTGACAGATACGCAGTATTTT
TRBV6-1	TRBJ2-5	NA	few	CASSRQEQETQYF	TGTGCCAGCAGTCGACAGGAACAAGAGACCCAGTACTTC
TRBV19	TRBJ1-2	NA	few	CASSPGWPEYGYTF	TGTGCCAGTAGTCCAGGGTGGCCCGAGTATGGCTACACCTTC
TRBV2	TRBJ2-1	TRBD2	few	CASTETSGRWDYEQFF	TGTGCCAGCACCGAGACTAGCGGGAGATGGGACTATGAGCAGTTCTTC
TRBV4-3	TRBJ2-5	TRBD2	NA	CASSYRPSGYQETQYF	TGCGCCAGCAGCTATAGACCTAGCGGGTACCAAGAGACCCAGTACTTC
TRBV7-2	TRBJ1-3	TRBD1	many	CASRTGTGGSSSGNTIYF	TGTGCCAGCAGGACCGGGACAGGGGGTTCCAGCTCTGGAAACACCATATATTTT
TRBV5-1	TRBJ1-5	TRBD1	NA	CASSPGTGKIQPQHF	TGCGCCAGCAGCCCGGGGACAGGGAAGATTCAGCCCCAGCATTTT
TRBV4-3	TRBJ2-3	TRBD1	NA	CASSQGDRVGDTQYF	TGCGCCAGCAGCCAAGGTGACAGGGTAGGAGATACGCAGTATTTT
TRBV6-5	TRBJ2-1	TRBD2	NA	CASSYPRLAGFVNEQFF	TGTGCCAGCAGTTACCCGAGACTAGCGGGATTTGTGAATGAGCAGTTCTTC
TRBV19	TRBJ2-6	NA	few	CASSIRRDPGANVLTF	TGTGCCAGTAGTATCCGCCGGGATCCTGGGGCCAACGTCCTGACTTTC
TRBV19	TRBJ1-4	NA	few	CASSIPGRINEKLFF	TGTGCCAGTAGTATTCCGGGACGGATTAATGAAAAACTGTTTTTT
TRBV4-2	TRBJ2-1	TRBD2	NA	CASSQGASGRLGNEQFF	TGTGCCAGCAGCCAAGGGGCTAGCGGGAGGTTAGGCAATGAGCAGTTCTTC
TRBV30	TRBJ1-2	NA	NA	CAWSVQREYGYTF	TGTGCCTGGAGTGTACAACGAGAGTATGGCTACACCTTC
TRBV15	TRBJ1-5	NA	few	CATSRMSGTPPDQPQHF	TGTGCCACCAGCAGAATGAGTGGGACCCCACCGGATCAGCCCCAGCATTTT
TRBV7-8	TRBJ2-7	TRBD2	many	CASSLDLAADRYSYEQYF	TGTGCCAGCAGCTTAGATCTAGCGGCAGACAGATACTCCTACGAGCAGTACTTC
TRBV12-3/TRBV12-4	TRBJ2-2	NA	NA	CASSFNGENTGELFF	TGTGCCAGCAGTTTCAACGGTGAGAACACCGGGGAGCTGTTTTTT
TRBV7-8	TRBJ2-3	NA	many	CASSSRVAPVALTQYF	TGTGCCAGCAGCTCACGGGTCGCCCCCGTGGCACTTACGCAGTATTTT
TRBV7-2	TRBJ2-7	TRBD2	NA	CASSLGGQAGVYEQYF	TGTGCCAGCAGCTTAGGAGGTCAAGCGGGAGTCTACGAGCAGTACTTC
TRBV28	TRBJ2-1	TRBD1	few	CASRPPGQVTRGLF	TGTGCCAGCAGACCCCCGGGACAGGTAACTCGGGGGCTCTTC
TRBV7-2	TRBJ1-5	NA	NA	CASSPRGHQPQHF	TGTGCCAGCAGCCCTCGAGGGCATCAGCCCCAGCATTTT
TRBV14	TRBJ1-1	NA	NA	CASSQDILPGEAFF	TGTGCCAGCAGCCAAGATATCCTCCCTGGGGAAGCTTTCTTT
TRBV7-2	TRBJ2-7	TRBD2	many	CASSERLAGREQYF	TGTGCCAGCAGCGAGCGACTAGCGGGGAGGGAGCAGTACTTC
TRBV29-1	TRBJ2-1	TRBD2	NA	CSVYPLAGAGGGQFF	TGCAGCGTCTATCCACTAGCGGGAGCGGGGGGGGGGCAGTTCTTC
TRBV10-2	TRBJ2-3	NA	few	CASSENTGLVTQYF	TGCGCCAGCAGTGAGAACACAGGCCTGGTTACGCAGTATTTT